The 20 T cell receptor beta chains listed next were all sequenced from one sample in a study of T cell changes during pregnancy in multiple sclerosis. Method: immunoSEQ multiplex PCR; TCRdb's copy keeps in-frame clones and lacks some. Of some 89,000 clones listed, around 93% are singletons. The input for sequencing was peripheral blood, taken in the third trimester of pregnancy. The receptors here all came from a female donor with multiple sclerosis, enrolled in a pregnancy study.

A single count supports this clone. V usage is TRBV19 and J usage is TRBJ2-3; TRBD1 agrees at 8 bases. Trimming cost V 3 bases and J 5 bases; bases outside gene matches: 10. Germline CDR1 is LNHDA and CDR2 is SQIVND (reference sequence). The CDR3 runs to 16 residues. CDR3 region: CASSIRTGSSEDTQYF. The DNA of the CDR3 is TGTGCCAGTAGTATTCGGACAGGGTCAAGTGAAGATACGCAGTATTTT.

This chain uses TRBV2 with TRBJ1-1; a weak D match, TRBD1 (5 bases). V lost 10 bases and J lost 6, with 15 bases in between. This CDR3 region has 12 residues. Per the germline V gene, CDR1 is SNHLY and CDR2 is FYNNEI. CDR3 DNA: TGTGCCATCATCCCGGGGGTCGCTGAAGCTTTCTTT. It is translated as CAIIPGVAEAFF.

The rearrangement links TRBV19 to TRBJ1-5; D not certain. CDR1 is LNHDA and CDR2 is SQIVND in the germline V gene (reference sequence). V lost 5 bases and J lost 3, with 17 bases in between. The CDR3 covers 16 residues. CDR3 in DNA: TGTGCCAGTAGTGCCAGACGTGGCAGGTCCAATCAGCCCCAGCATTTT. It encodes CASSARRGRSNQPQHF.

This sequence joins TRBV10-3 and TRBJ2-1, with a tentative D call TRBD1 (6 bases). Trimming cost V 8 bases and J 6 bases, with 11 bases left between them. CDR3 length: 12 residues. Germline V lookup: CDR1 ENHRY, CDR2 SYGVKD. The CDR3 reads CAIGQSSNEQFF. The DNA for the CDR3 is TGTGCCATCGGACAGAGCAGCAATGAGCAGTTCTTC.

The chain uses TRBV19 and TRBJ2-1; 8 bases are shared with TRBD1. This CDR3 comprises 13 residues. Per germline, CDR1 LNHDA and CDR2 SQIVND (reference sequence). The J segment lost 15 bases and the V segment lost 9 bases, leaving 16 bases of the junction unmatched. For the CDR3, the DNA is TGTGCCAGCCTCGGGACAGGTAAAATGTCCCCGTTCTTC. This sequence encodes CASLGTGKMSPFF.

J is TRBJ1-6 and V is TRBV4-1; 7 nucleotides line up with TRBD1. The CDR3 length is 18 residues. Germline CDR1 is MGHRA and CDR2 is YSYEKL. V lost 3 bases, J lost 4 bases, and 12 bases stayed unmatched. The CDR3 loop is CASSHQSNRGGYNSPLHF. In DNA, the CDR3 is TGCGCCAGCAGCCACCAATCCAACAGGGGCGGGTATAATTCACCCCTCCACTTT.

CDR3 region: CASSIVSTETQYF. The CDR3 DNA reads as TGTGCCAGTAGTATAGTTAGCACAGAGACCCAGTACTTC. This chain uses TRBV19 with TRBJ2-5, with D hard to call. V lost 1 base to trimming and J lost 4 bases, with 7 bases between them. Per the germline V gene, CDR1 is LNHDA and CDR2 is SQIVND (reference sequence). This CDR3 has 13 amino acids.

This chain links TRBV19 with TRBJ1-2; no clear D gene. With 6 bases removed from V and 4 bases from J, the gap between germline ends came to 12 bases. Germline V gene data show CDR1 as LNHDA and CDR2 as SQIVND (reference sequence). The CDR3 length is 13 residues. This CDR3 is CASREGAGYGYTF. The CDR3 DNA reads as TGTGCCAGTAGAGAGGGCGCGGGCTATGGCTACACCTTC.

In DNA, the CDR3 is TGTGCCAGTAGTATAGTATTGAGAAGGGGTTCTGGCGGCTACACCTTC. Translation gives CASSIVLRRGSGGYTF. The chain joins TRBV19 to TRBJ1-2, with D maybe TRBD1 (5 bases). CDR1 is LNHDA and CDR2 is SQIVND in the germline V gene (reference sequence). This CDR3 spans 16 amino acids. Trimming stripped 1 base from V and 8 bases from J, with 20 bases between.

This chain connects TRBV6-5 to TRBJ2-7; 9 bases map to TRBD2. This CDR3 has 15 amino acids. Germline CDR1 is MNHEY and CDR2 is SVGAGI. The J segment lost 2 bases and the V segment lost 0 bases, leaving 2 bases of the junction unmatched. The CDR3 region has the DNA TGTGCCAGCAGTTACTCCGGGACTAGCACCTACGAGCAGTACTTC. Residues: CASSYSGTSTYEQYF.

The chain recombines TRBV21-1 with TRBJ2-2; no DNA check was done on the table's D call, TRBD1. TRBV21-1 is a pseudogene. There are 17 residues in the CDR3. CDR3 sequence: CASSKTAGGENTGELFF. The CDR3 DNA sequence: TGTGCCAGCAGCAAGACGGCAGGGGGCGAAAACACCGGGGAGCTGTTTTTT.

This clone came up once. This chain uses TRBV6-1 with TRBJ2-2; 7 bases map to TRBD2. With 5 bases clipped from V and 3 bases from J, the junction kept 6 bases outside the gene matches. Germline V gene data show CDR1 as MNHNS and CDR2 as SASEGT. The CDR3 covers 15 residues. Here the CDR3 reads CASSKTGGHTGELFF. CDR3 coding DNA: TGTGCCAGCAGTAAGACGGGGGGACACACCGGGGAGCTGTTTTTT.

V usage is TRBV6-4 and J usage is TRBJ1-6; 7 bases are a match to TRBD1. Germline V gives CDR1 MRHNA, CDR2 SNTAGT. CDR3 length: 15 residues. The V and J ends lost 5 bases and 3 bases, in that order; junction bases with no gene match: 4. In nucleotides, the CDR3 is TGTGCCAGCAGTCGGGACAGAAACTATAATTCACCCCTCCACTTT. Translation: CASSRDRNYNSPLHF.

The CDR3 spells CASSPGPGDTQYF. The CDR3 DNA is TGTGCCAGCTCGCCAGGCCCGGGGGATACGCAGTATTTT. This chain links TRBV18 with TRBJ2-3, with D tentatively TRBD2 (5 bases). Germline loops: CDR1 KGHSH, CDR2 LQKENI. With 6 bases removed from V and 6 bases from J, the gap between germline ends came to 13 bases. This CDR3 has 13 amino acids.

V and J are TRBV9 and TRBJ2-7; TRBD2 matches at 9 bases. The V and J ends lost 0 bases and 2 bases, in that order; junction bases with no gene match: 6. CDR3 length: 16 amino acids. Per germline, CDR1 SGDLS and CDR2 YYNGEE. CDR3 nucleotide sequence: TGTGCCAGCAGCGTAGAAAGCGGGGGGATCCCCTACGAGCAGTACTTC. Its protein product is CASSVESGGIPYEQYF.

V is TRBV29-1 and J is TRBJ1-2; D is unclear. CDR1 is SQVTM and CDR2 is ANQGSEA in the germline V gene. The CDR3 runs to 11 residues. V lost 3 bases and J lost 7, with 9 bases in between. The DNA of the CDR3 is TGCAGCGTTGACAGTGGTGGTGGCTACACCTTC. It specifies CSVDSGGGYTF.

The V call is TRBV7-6, the J call TRBJ2-3; 7 nucleotides align to TRBD2. The CDR3 is 15 amino acids. Germline assignment: CDR1 SGHVS and CDR2 FNYEAQ. V shed 2 bases and J 1 base; nucleotides not matched to a gene: 3. This CDR3 is CASSLTLAGTDTQYF. The DNA for the CDR3 is TGTGCCAGCAGCTTAACCCTAGCGGGCACAGATACGCAGTATTTT.

The J gene is TRBJ2-1, the V gene TRBV27; D perhaps matches TRBD2 (5 bases). CDR1 MNHEY and CDR2 SMNVEV come from the germline V gene (reference sequence). Trimming left V 6 bases short and J 3 bases short, with 12 bases between. The CDR3 is 14 amino acids. The CDR3 region has the DNA TGTGCCAGCAGGCCTAGGGCGGGCTACAATGAGCAGTTCTTC. This gives the protein CASRPRAGYNEQFF.

The rearrangement uses TRBV19 and TRBJ1-3; the D gene is possibly TRBD1 (5 bases). CDR3 size: 16 residues. V dropped 3 bases and J dropped 1 base, with 13 bases sitting between them. The V gene's germline CDR1 is LNHDA and CDR2 SQIVND (reference sequence). In DNA, the CDR3 is TGTGCCAGTAGTATCCGCCCTGGGGCGTCTGGAAACACCATATATTTT. Its protein is CASSIRPGASGNTIYF.

CDR3 coding DNA: TGTGCCAGCAGCTGGGCGGGTTGGTACGGGGACTATGGCTACACCTTC. It codes for CASSWAGWYGDYGYTF. V and J are TRBV7-6 and TRBJ1-2; D gene ambiguous. CDR1 and CDR2 (germline): SGHVS, FNYEAQ. The CDR3 totals 16 residues. V was pared by 4 bases and J by 3 bases, with 18 bases between.